These 22 T cell receptor beta chains were sequenced from one sample in a study of OX40 agonist ivuxolimab in advanced cancers. Method: immunoSEQ multiplex PCR; TCRdb's copy keeps in-frame clones and lacks some. The sample has about 86,000 clones; 87% are singletons. The sample here was CD4+ or CD8+ T cells sorted from blood, taken in a trial of the OX40 agonist ivuxolimab. These receptors came from an adult with an advanced solid tumor such as melanoma, head and neck, liver or kidney cancer.

This chain links TRBV19 with TRBJ1-1; D gene uncertain. Trimming removed 3 bases at V and 1 base at J, with 6 bases between. Germline V gene sequence: CDR1 LNHDA, CDR2 SQIVND (reference sequence). The CDR3 is 13 residues long. CDR3: CASSIYENTEAFF. CDR3 bases: TGTGCCAGTAGTATTTACGAGAACACTGAAGCTTTCTTT.

The chain employs TRBV10-3 and TRBJ1-5; TRBD1 is a possible D gene (5 bases). The CDR3 contains 14 residues. V dropped 2 bases and J dropped 7 bases, with 12 bases sitting between them. Germline CDR1 ENHRY, CDR2 SYGVKD. In DNA, the CDR3 is TGTGCCATCAGTGAGGCCAGCAGGGAACAGCCCCAGCATTTT. Residues: CAISEASREQPQHF.

The chain has TRBV30 and TRBJ2-1, with D perhaps matching TRBD1 (6 bases). The germline V gene has CDR1 GTSNPN and CDR2 SVGIG (reference sequence). This CDR3 has 14 amino acids. The V end was cut by 0 bases, the J end by 7 bases, with 13 bases between. The CDR3 spells CAWSVQGVRNEQFF. Written as DNA, the CDR3 is TGTGCCTGGAGTGTACAGGGCGTGAGGAATGAGCAGTTCTTC.

The V gene is TRBV7-9, the J gene TRBJ2-3, with a possible D match to TRBD2 (6 bases). With 5 bases removed from V and 2 bases from J, the gap between germline ends came to 14 bases. CDR3 length: 15 residues. In germline, CDR1 is SEHNR, CDR2 FQNEAQ (reference sequence). DNA of the CDR3: TGTGCCAGCAGCACCGGGACTGGAGACACAGATACGCAGTATTTT. Translated: CASSTGTGDTDTQYF.

This chain uses TRBV7-9 with TRBJ2-7, with D uncertain. Germline CDR1 reads SEHNR; CDR2 reads FQNEAQ (reference sequence). Trimming cost V 1 base and J 9 bases, with 16 bases left between them. The CDR3 is made up of 14 amino acids. The CDR3 DNA reads as TGTGCCAGCAGCTTAGGATACACCGGGCCTGGGCAGTACTTC. Translating gives CASSLGYTGPGQYF.

This rearrangement joins TRBV2 to TRBJ1-4; no firm D call. V gave up 6 bases and J gave up 8 bases, with 10 bases separating them. CDR1 and CDR2 (germline): SNHLY, FYNNEI. The CDR3 extends over 12 amino acids. The CDR3 spells CASRYGREKLFF. In DNA form, the CDR3 reads TGTGCCAGCAGGTACGGAAGGGAAAAACTGTTTTTT.

The rearrangement links TRBV2 to TRBJ2-5; possibly TRBD1 or TRBD2 for D (5 bases each). CDR1 and CDR2 from the germline V gene are SNHLY and FYNNEI. The CDR3 spans 13 residues. V lost 7 bases, J lost 4 bases, and 13 bases lay in between. The CDR3 nucleotides are TGTGCCAGCATGGGGGTTCTACTAGAGACCCAGTACTTC. Translating it yields CASMGVLLETQYF.

This chain uses TRBV10-3 with TRBJ2-3, with TRBD2 matching 8 bases. Germline CDR1 reads ENHRY; CDR2 reads SYGVKD. The CDR3 is made up of 16 amino acids. Germline trimming cut 0 bases from V and 3 bases from J; bases unmatched to any gene: 5. CDR3 coding DNA: TGTGCCATCAGTGAGTCTCTGCGGGGGGATACAGATACGCAGTATTTT. It encodes CAISESLRGDTDTQYF.

The rearrangement joins TRBV7-3 to TRBJ2-1, with a tentative D call TRBD2 (5 bases). Germline-derived CDR1 and CDR2 are SGHTA and FQGTGA. V was pared by 1 base and J by 2 bases, with 24 bases between. The CDR3 contains 20 residues. CDR3 residues: CASSLKAAETQDTTYNEQFF. The DNA of the CDR3 is TGTGCCAGCAGCTTAAAAGCGGCGGAGACACAAGACACTACCTACAATGAGCAGTTCTTC.

In this sample, this clone turned up a few times. The chain is built from TRBV9 and TRBJ2-2; perhaps TRBD2 as D (6 bases). V shed 3 bases and J shed 4 bases, with 16 bases lying between them. This CDR3 contains 16 residues. The germline V gene has CDR1 SGDLS and CDR2 YYNGEE. The CDR3 here is CASSAPGGVTTGELFF. CDR3 coding DNA: TGTGCCAGCAGCGCCCCCGGGGGTGTTACCACCGGGGAGCTGTTTTTT.

This rearrangement joins TRBV7-2 to TRBJ2-3; D may correspond to TRBD1 or TRBD2 (6 bases each). This CDR3 is built from 16 residues. Germline CDR1 reads SGHTA; CDR2 reads FQGNSA. V lost 3 bases and J lost 0, with 13 bases in between. CDR3 loop: CASSFKGGQSTDTQYF. The CDR3 DNA sequence: TGTGCCAGCAGCTTCAAGGGGGGCCAAAGCACAGATACGCAGTATTTT.

J is TRBJ2-3 and V is TRBV5-1; D tentatively reads TRBD1 or TRBD2 (5 bases each). CDR3 length: 15 residues. Trimming removed 5 bases at V and 1 base at J, with 14 bases between. Germline values: CDR1 SGHRS, CDR2 YFSETQ. CDR3 region: CASRTGTAGTDTQYF. The CDR3 nucleotides read TGCGCCAGCAGAACCGGGACCGCGGGCACAGATACGCAGTATTTT. Complete variable domain (other parts from reference TRBV5-1 and TRBJ2-3): KAGVTQTPRYLIKTRGQQVTLSCSPISGHRSVSWYQQTPGQGLQFLFEYFSETQRNKGNFPGRFSGRQFSNSRSEMNVSTLELGDSALYLCASRTGTAGTDTQYFGPGTRLTVL.

This clone appeared once. The chain couples TRBV6-6 to TRBJ2-7; no clear D. The CDR3 consists of 12 residues. Trimming stripped 2 bases from V and 6 bases from J, with 8 bases between. Germline CDR1 and CDR2: MNHNY and SVGAGI (reference sequence). The CDR3 sequence: CASSYRVGEQYF. In nucleotides, the CDR3 is TGTGCCAGCAGTTACCGGGTAGGCGAGCAGTACTTC.

The chain employs TRBV4-3 and TRBJ1-2, with 9 bases identical to TRBD1. The J segment lost 5 bases and the V segment lost 2 bases, leaving 6 bases of the junction unmatched. CDR3 length: 15 amino acids. Germline V gives CDR1 LGHNA, CDR2 YSLEER. CDR3 coding DNA: TGCGCCAGCAGCCAATCTCTTGGGACAGGGTATGGCTACACCTTC. Translating gives CASSQSLGTGYGYTF.

This clone has a single count. The gene calls are TRBV12-5 and TRBJ2-5, with 13 bases lining up with TRBD2. This CDR3 spans 16 amino acids. Per germline, CDR1 LGHNT and CDR2 FRNRAP. The V and J ends lost 6 bases and 5 bases, in that order; junction bases with no gene match: 9. CDR3 loop: CASGLLAGGPPETQYF. The CDR3 DNA reads as TGTGCTAGTGGCCTACTAGCGGGGGGGCCTCCGGAGACCCAGTACTTC.

The rearrangement uses TRBV5-6 and TRBJ1-1, with D uncertain. Germline CDR1 and CDR2: SGHDT and YYEEEE. Trimming left V 4 bases short and J 0 bases short, with 13 bases between. The CDR3 has 15 amino acids. CDR3 region: CASSPYGSMNTEAFF. Written as DNA, the CDR3 is TGTGCCAGCAGCCCATACGGCTCCATGAACACTGAAGCTTTCTTT.

This chain connects TRBV5-1 to TRBJ1-4; possible D gene TRBD1, 6 bases. Germline CDR1 reads SGHRS; CDR2 reads YFSETQ. Trimming removed 2 bases from V and 3 bases from J, with 17 bases in between. The CDR3 runs to 17 residues. CDR3: CASSLRGTLVSNEKLFF. In nucleotides, the CDR3 is TGCGCCAGCAGCTTACGGGGGACATTGGTTTCTAATGAAAAACTGTTTTTT.

The count of this clone is one. CDR3 sequence reads: CASNPTGGGAFYQPQHF. CDR3 sequence (DNA): TGTGCCAGCAACCCGACAGGCGGGGGGGCTTTCTATCAGCCCCAGCATTTT. The rearrangement joins TRBV28 to TRBJ1-5; tentative D call: TRBD1 (6 bases). This CDR3 is 17 amino acids long. Germline V lookup: CDR1 MDHEN, CDR2 SYDVKM. V lost 7 bases and J 5 bases, leaving 24 bases between the germline ends. The whole variable domain, filled in from reference TRBV28 and TRBJ1-5, reads DVKVTQSSRYLVKRTGEKVFLECVQDMDHENMFWYRQDPGLGLRLIYFSYDVKMKEKGDIPEGYSVSREKKERFSLILESASTNQTSMYLCASNPTGGGAFYQPQHFGDGTRLSIL.

The CDR3 loop reads CASSDNRGGGWPQHF. The CDR3 DNA reads TGCGCCAGCAGCGATAACAGGGGAGGAGGCTGGCCCCAGCATTTT. V and J are TRBV4-3 and TRBJ1-5; 7 bases fit TRBD1. The CDR3 runs 15 residues. V dropped 5 bases and J dropped 9; count of bases not matched to a gene: 13. CDR1 is LGHNA and CDR2 is YSLEER in the germline V gene.

The rearrangement joins TRBV5-1 to TRBJ2-6, with D perhaps given as TRBD1 or TRBD2 (6 bases each). Trimming left V 0 bases short and J 1 base short, with 17 bases between. The germline CDR1 and CDR2 sequences are SGHRS and YFSETQ. The CDR3 runs to 19 residues. The CDR3 nucleotides read TGCGCCAGCAGCTTGGCCGGGGGCAAAAAAGGTTCTGGGGCCAACGTCCTGACTTTC. Its protein product is CASSLAGGKKGSGANVLTF.

The sample holds a few counts of this clone. The rearrangement uses TRBV30 and TRBJ1-1; TRBD1 agrees at 8 bases. The V gene's germline CDR1 is GTSNPN and CDR2 SVGIG (reference sequence). The CDR3 runs to 15 residues. V shed 2 bases, J shed 1 base, and the junction held 6 bases outside the gene matches. The CDR3 DNA sequence: TGTGCCTGGAGTCGTCTCGACAGGGGGAACACTGAAGCTTTCTTT. Translating gives CAWSRLDRGNTEAFF.

The chain couples TRBV19 to TRBJ1-2, with 9 bases fitting TRBD1. The CDR3 is 12 amino acids. After removal of 10 bases from V and 5 bases from J, the junction contained 5 bases not matched to a gene. CDR1 and CDR2 (germline): LNHDA, SQIVND (reference sequence). CDR3 region: CATWDREYGYTF. CDR3 nucleotide sequence: TGTGCCACCTGGGACAGGGAATATGGCTACACCTTC.